This entry lists 23 T cell receptor beta chains sequenced from one sample in a study of preoperative IRX-2 immunotherapy in early breast cancer. Treatment indicated: preoperative locoregional IRX-2 cytokine immunotherapy. Method: immunoSEQ multiplex PCR; TCRdb's copy keeps in-frame clones and lacks some. The sample carries roughly 43,000 clones, about 95% recorded once. The specimen comprised tumor tissue, sampled after IRX-2 immunotherapy. These receptors originate from a human donor with breast cancer.

V gene TRBV28 combines with J gene TRBJ2-6; D uncertain. The CDR3 is 16 amino acids. CDR1 MDHEN and CDR2 SYDVKM come from the germline V gene. Trimming removed 5 bases at V and 0 bases at J, with 11 bases between. CDR3: CASSPRQLSGANVLTF. CDR3 DNA: TGTGCCAGCAGTCCCCGGCAGCTCTCTGGGGCCAACGTCCTGACTTTC.

The rearrangement joins TRBV7-3 to TRBJ2-1; perhaps TRBD2 as D (6 bases). CDR3 length equals 14 residues. V was cut by 5 bases and J by 12 bases, with 20 bases left in between. Germline V gene data show CDR1 as SGHTA and CDR2 as FQGTGA. The CDR3, as DNA: TGTGCCAGCAGCGATCCGGGACTGGGGATGGGGCAGTTCTTC. It yields the protein CASSDPGLGMGQFF. The entire variable domain, with the rest obtained from reference TRBV7-3 and TRBJ2-1, is as follows: GAGVSQTPSNKVTEKGKYVELRCDPISGHTALYWYRQSLGQGPEFLIYFQGTGAADDSGLPNDRFFAVRPEGSVSTLKIQRTERGDSAVYLCASSDPGLGMGQFFGPGTRLTVL.

This chain links TRBV4-3 with TRBJ1-1; tentatively, D is TRBD1 (5 bases). CDR3 length: 17 residues. Trimming removed 0 bases from V and 0 bases from J, with 14 bases in between. Germline V gene sequence: CDR1 LGHNA, CDR2 YSLEER. CDR3 amino acids: CASSQDWGTAMNTEAFF. CDR3 in DNA: TGCGCCAGCAGCCAAGATTGGGGGACCGCGATGAACACTGAAGCTTTCTTT.

This clone was seen just once. This chain uses TRBV2 with TRBJ1-2, with D possibly being TRBD1 (5 bases). Germline loops: CDR1 SNHLY, CDR2 FYNNEI. Trimming pared 6 bases from V and 7 bases from J, leaving 15 bases between. The CDR3 covers 13 residues. CDR3 in DNA: TGTGCCAGCAGGGAGGCCAGGGCTCGTGGCTACACCTTC. Its protein is CASREARARGYTF.

The CDR3 here is CAWSVGPSNQPQHF. In DNA form, the CDR3 reads TGTGCCTGGAGTGTTGGACCCAGCAATCAGCCCCAGCATTTT. The rearrangement uses TRBV30 and TRBJ1-5, with no clear D. Germline-derived CDR1 and CDR2 are GTSNPN and SVGIG (reference sequence). There are 14 residues in the CDR3. Deletions cut 0 bases from V and 1 base from J, with 7 bases between.

The V and J genes are TRBV7-9 and TRBJ1-3; D not resolved. V lost 4 bases, J lost 3 bases, and 16 bases lay in between. Germline CDR1 is SEHNR and CDR2 is FQNEAQ (reference sequence). The CDR3 is made up of 16 amino acids. The CDR3 loop reads CASSSRIGSGGNTIYF. The CDR3 nucleotides read TGTGCCAGCAGCTCTCGAATAGGGTCGGGTGGAAACACCATATATTTT.

V and J are TRBV5-5 and TRBJ1-2; a weak D match, TRBD1 (5 bases). V dropped 0 bases and J dropped 4 bases, with 13 bases sitting between them. CDR3 length: 15 amino acids. Germline V gives CDR1 SGHKS, CDR2 YYEKEE (reference sequence). CDR3 DNA: TGTGCCAGCAGCTTGGGGGGCCGGGGAGGCTATGGCTACACCTTC. Its translation: CASSLGGRGGYGYTF.

This rearrangement joins TRBV6-5 to TRBJ2-7; D is undetermined. The CDR3 totals 13 residues. The V and J ends lost 6 bases and 2 bases respectively, with 11 bases between them. The germline gives CDR1 MNHEY, CDR2 SVGAGI. CDR3 protein: CASSEGVTYEQYF. In DNA form, the CDR3 reads TGTGCCAGCAGCGAAGGAGTGACCTACGAGCAGTACTTC.

The DNA for the CDR3 is TGCGCCAGCAGCCAACGTCTCTTGGCGGGAGCGGCAGAGACCCAGTACTTC. Translated, it gives CASSQRLLAGAAETQYF. The chain combines TRBV4-1 with TRBJ2-5, with TRBD2 matching 7 bases. Germline-derived CDR1 and CDR2 are MGHRA and YSYEKL. V shed 2 bases and J 4 bases; nucleotides not matched to a gene: 13. The CDR3 is 17 amino acids.

J is TRBJ1-6 and V is TRBV5-4; D might be TRBD1 (5 bases). Trimming stripped 5 bases from V and 4 bases from J, with 16 bases between. The CDR3 runs 16 residues. Germline V lookup: CDR1 SGHNT, CDR2 YYREEE (reference sequence). The chain's CDR3 is CASRGGGRLYNSPLHF. In DNA, the CDR3 is TGTGCCAGCAGGGGGGGAGGACGGCTGTATAATTCACCCCTCCACTTT.

This chain uses TRBV5-5 with TRBJ1-6; TRBD1 matches 10 bases. The CDR3 length is 14 residues. After removal of 6 bases from V and 5 bases from J, the junction contained 2 bases not matched to a gene. The germline V gene has CDR1 SGHKS and CDR2 YYEKEE (reference sequence). The CDR3 spells CASNGQGDNSPLHF. In DNA, the CDR3 is TGTGCCAGCAATGGACAGGGGGATAATTCACCCCTCCACTTT.

The V call is TRBV10-2, the J call TRBJ2-7; tentatively, D is TRBD1 (6 bases). Germline values: CDR1 WSHSY, CDR2 SAAADI. Trimming removed 6 bases from V and 1 base from J, with 19 bases in between. The CDR3 is made up of 16 amino acids. The CDR3 DNA follows: TGCGCCAGCAGCAGAGGAGACCCTAGGGGGTCCTACGAGCAGTACTTC. Translating it yields CASSRGDPRGSYEQYF.

The gene calls are TRBV5-1 and TRBJ2-3; D is possibly TRBD1 or TRBD2 (5 bases each). Germline V lookup: CDR1 SGHRS, CDR2 YFSETQ. The CDR3 is 14 amino acids. Between the trimmed V and J ends, which lost 4 bases and 2 bases, there was a span of 11 bases. CDR3 DNA sequence: TGCGCCAGCAGCCCCGGGACCTACACAGATACGCAGTATTTT. Residues: CASSPGTYTDTQYF.

Only one count was recorded for this clone. The V and J genes are TRBV7-6 and TRBJ2-6; 8 bases line up with TRBD1. The germline CDR1 and CDR2 sequences are SGHVS and FNYEAQ. CDR3 length equals 16 residues. J lost 1 base, V lost 10 bases, and 9 bases had no gene match. In nucleotides, the CDR3 is TGTGCCACCCGGACAGGGTTGAAATCTGGGGCCAACGTCCTGACTTTC. Protein: CATRTGLKSGANVLTF. Supplemented by reference TRBV7-6 and TRBJ2-6, the full variable domain reads GAGVSQSPRYKVTKRGQDVALRCDPISGHVSLYWYRQALGQGPEFLTYFNYEAQQDKSGLPNDRFSAERPEGSISTLTIQRTEQRDSAMYRCATRTGLKSGANVLTFGAGSRLTVL.

The V gene is TRBV18, the J gene TRBJ1-1; D remains unclear. The germline V gene encodes CDR1 KGHSH and CDR2 LQKENI. The CDR3 consists of 16 residues. Trimming stripped 2 bases from V and 5 bases from J, with 18 bases between. CDR3 in DNA: TGTGCCAGCTCACCAAGGACGGGGTCCCGGGTGACTGAAGCTTTCTTT. Translation gives CASSPRTGSRVTEAFF.

The V and J genes are TRBV7-2 and TRBJ1-6, with no clear D. In germline, CDR1 is SGHTA, CDR2 FQGNSA. Trimming took 3 bases from V and 7 from J, leaving 10 bases between them. CDR3 length equals 14 residues. The CDR3 reads CASSLGSKNSPLHF. The CDR3 nucleotides are TGTGCCAGCAGCTTGGGGTCCAAGAATTCACCCCTCCACTTT.

The rearrangement uses TRBV27 and TRBJ2-3; D is perhaps TRBD1 or TRBD2 (5 bases each). Germline V gives CDR1 MNHEY, CDR2 SMNVEV (reference sequence). This CDR3 has 13 amino acids. V lost 2 bases to trimming and J lost 5 bases, with 8 bases between them. The CDR3 DNA reads TGTGCCAGCAGTTTAGGGGCGGGAGATACGCAGTATTTT. It translates to CASSLGAGDTQYF.

The genes are TRBV7-9 and TRBJ2-3, with 9 bases matching TRBD2. From germline, CDR1 is SEHNR and CDR2 FQNEAQ (reference sequence). The V segment lost 2 bases and the J segment 2 bases; nucleotides outside the gene matches: 2. This CDR3 comprises 15 residues. Here the CDR3 reads CASSLPSGTTDTQYF. CDR3 nucleotides: TGTGCCAGCAGCTTACCTAGCGGGACCACAGATACGCAGTATTTT.

The V gene is TRBV4-3, the J gene TRBJ2-7, with a tentative D call TRBD2 (5 bases). The CDR3 loop spans 15 amino acids. Germline assignment: CDR1 LGHNA and CDR2 YSLEER. Trimming left V 1 base short and J 4 bases short, with 14 bases between. The CDR3 bases are TGCGCCAGCAGCCAAGTTTGGAGGACCTCTTACGAGCAGTACTTC. This gives the protein CASSQVWRTSYEQYF.

The rearrangement joins TRBV6-6 to TRBJ1-6, with TRBD1 matching 7 bases. This CDR3 is 14 amino acids long. V lost 2 bases, J lost 9 bases, and 4 bases stayed unmatched. Germline values: CDR1 MNHNY, CDR2 SVGAGI (reference sequence). This CDR3 reads CASSYRGRISPLHF. CDR3 DNA sequence: TGTGCCAGCAGTTACAGGGGGCGGATTTCACCCCTCCACTTT.

This clone has only one observation. The V gene is TRBV7-8, the J gene TRBJ2-7; D may correspond to TRBD1 or TRBD2 (6 bases each). The germline gives CDR1 SGHVS, CDR2 FQNEAQ. This CDR3 has 13 residues. The germline V and J ends were trimmed by 5 bases and 11 bases, with 19 bases remaining between them. CDR3 residues: CASSAAGGRVEYF. In nucleotides, the CDR3 is TGTGCCAGCAGCGCAGCTGGGGGGCGGGTGGAGTACTTC. The whole variable domain, remainder taken from reference TRBV7-8 and TRBJ2-7, is GAGVSQSPRYKVAKRGQDVALRCDPISGHVSLFWYQQALGQGPEFLTYFQNEAQLDKSGLPSDRFFAERPEGSVSTLKIQRTQQEDSAVYLCASSAAGGRVEYFGPGTRLTVT.

This chain connects TRBV6-1 to TRBJ2-2; D is uncertain. The CDR3 contains 14 residues. Trimming shortened V by 4 bases and J by 5 bases, and 11 bases separated the two germline ends. The germline gives CDR1 MNHNS, CDR2 SASEGT. DNA of the CDR3: TGTGCCAGCAGTGGTTGGTTGAGGACCGGGGAGCTGTTTTTT. This encodes CASSGWLRTGELFF.

The chain is built from TRBV28 and TRBJ2-2; the D gene is possibly TRBD2 (6 bases). The germline V gene has CDR1 MDHEN and CDR2 SYDVKM. Deletions cut 5 bases from V and 5 bases from J, with 21 bases between. This CDR3 is 17 amino acids long. The CDR3 loop is CASSGSSGVLDTGELFF. The CDR3 DNA sequence: TGTGCCAGCAGTGGGAGCTCGGGAGTTCTTGATACCGGGGAGCTGTTTTTT. The variable domain in full, completed from reference TRBV28 and TRBJ2-2, reads DVKVTQSSRYLVKRTGEKVFLECVQDMDHENMFWYRQDPGLGLRLIYFSYDVKMKEKGDIPEGYSVSREKKERFSLILESASTNQTSMYLCASSGSSGVLDTGELFFGEGSRLTVL.